Below are 31 T cell receptor beta chains sequenced from a single sample in a study of T cell responses to AZD1222 COVID-19 vaccine. Only in-frame clones appear in the TCRdb table, and some are missing; sequencing was by immunoSEQ multiplex PCR. Of more than 100,000 clones listed, over 90% are singletons. The sample in question was peripheral blood, obtained on day 0 of AZD1222 vaccination. The receptors derive from an adult in good health.

The chain carries TRBV7-9 and TRBJ2-7; 9 bases fit TRBD2. The junction had 7 bases not matched to a gene; V was cut back by 3 bases and J by 1 base. This CDR3 contains 16 residues. The germline gives CDR1 SEHNR, CDR2 FQNEAQ (reference sequence). The CDR3 nucleotides read TGTGCCAGCAGCTTCTCCACGCGGGAGGGTTCCTACGAGCAGTACTTC. Translated, it gives CASSFSTREGSYEQYF.

This clone was picked up one time. CDR3 residues: CAWSVLRMAGPIDTEAFF. CDR3 DNA: TGTGCCTGGAGTGTATTGCGCATGGCAGGTCCCATCGATACTGAAGCTTTCTTT. This rearrangement joins TRBV30 to TRBJ1-1; D not certain. V dropped 0 bases and J dropped 5 bases, with 25 bases sitting between them. This CDR3 is built from 18 residues. Germline V gives CDR1 GTSNPN, CDR2 SVGIG (reference sequence).

The chain carries TRBV29-1 and TRBJ1-1; 9 bases are shared with TRBD1. Germline V gene data show CDR1 as SQVTM and CDR2 as ANQGSEA. The CDR3 has 13 amino acids. The V gene end was trimmed by 0 bases and the J gene end by 11 bases; junction bases not matched to a gene: 7. CDR3 sequence (DNA): TGCAGCGTTGAAGAGGTAAACAGGGGGCTGGCTTTCTTT. This gives the protein CSVEEVNRGLAFF.

As regards this clone: The same CDR3 can be traced to other DNA sequences in this sample. The J gene is TRBJ1-5, the V gene TRBV28, with no clear D. V lost 1 base and J 2 bases, leaving 3 bases between the germline ends. The CDR3 loop spans 13 amino acids. CDR1 is MDHEN, CDR2 SYDVKM, per germline. The DNA of the CDR3 is TGTGCCAGCAGTTTATCCGGCAATCAGCCCCAGCATTTT. Residues: CASSLSGNQPQHF.

The CDR3 region has the DNA TGCGCCAGCAGCTTGGCCACGACAGGGACAGGCTCCTATAATTCACCCCTCCACTTT. This encodes CASSLATTGTGSYNSPLHF. The V call is TRBV5-1, the J call TRBJ1-6; 8 bases map to TRBD1. CDR1 SGHRS and CDR2 YFSETQ come from the germline V gene. CDR3 length equals 19 residues. V trimming: 0 bases; J trimming: 0 bases; junction bases outside the gene matches: 8.

The chain uses TRBV28 and TRBJ2-7, with D possibly matching TRBD1 (5 bases). In germline, CDR1 is MDHEN, CDR2 SYDVKM. The CDR3 runs 15 residues. V dropped 3 bases and J dropped 9 bases, with 21 bases sitting between them. The CDR3 DNA reads as TGTGCCAGCAGTTTGCCAGGGCAGACGACTGCCGTGCAGTACTTC. It is translated as CASSLPGQTTAVQYF.

In DNA form, the CDR3 reads TGTGCCAGCAGTTTAACCGGGACAGCATCCTACGAGCAGTACTTC. It translates to CASSLTGTASYEQYF. This chain connects TRBV27 to TRBJ2-7, with TRBD1 matching over 7 bases. There are 15 residues in the CDR3. Germline CDR1 and CDR2: MNHEY and SMNVEV (reference sequence). The V gene end was trimmed by 2 bases and the J gene end by 1 base; junction bases not matched to a gene: 5.

The chain uses TRBV28 and TRBJ1-6, with 7 bases that match TRBD1. J lost 6 bases, V lost 5 bases, and 7 bases had no gene match. The germline gives CDR1 MDHEN, CDR2 SYDVKM. CDR3 length: 15 residues. This CDR3 reads CASSPRQGGNSPLHF. In DNA, the CDR3 is TGTGCCAGCAGTCCAAGACAGGGAGGTAATTCACCCCTCCACTTT. The variable domain in full, completed from reference TRBV28 and TRBJ1-6, reads DVKVTQSSRYLVKRTGEKVFLECVQDMDHENMFWYRQDPGLGLRLIYFSYDVKMKEKGDIPEGYSVSREKKERFSLILESASTNQTSMYLCASSPRQGGNSPLHFGNGTRLTVT.

The chain has TRBV7-9 and TRBJ2-7, with 14 bases fitting TRBD2. Trimming cost V 0 bases and J 4 bases; bases outside gene matches: 8. CDR3 length: 18 amino acids. Germline V gene sequence: CDR1 SEHNR, CDR2 FQNEAQ (reference sequence). In DNA, the CDR3 is TGTGCCAGCAGCTTAGCCCCCCCCGGGACTAGCGGGGGATACGAGCAGTACTTC. Translated: CASSLAPPGTSGGYEQYF.

This sequence joins TRBV10-3 and TRBJ2-7; 9 nucleotides line up with TRBD1. This CDR3 spans 15 amino acids. J gave up 3 bases and V 3 bases, and 6 bases lay outside the gene matches. CDR1 is ENHRY and CDR2 is SYGVKD in the germline V gene. The CDR3 here is CAISDPDRGHYEQYF. CDR3 in DNA: TGTGCCATCAGTGACCCGGACAGGGGACACTACGAGCAGTACTTC.

This clone was recorded once. J is TRBJ1-2 and V is TRBV5-6; a weak D match, TRBD1 (6 bases). Trimming pared 4 bases from V and 5 bases from J, leaving 9 bases between. Germline CDR1 reads SGHDT; CDR2 reads YYEEEE. The CDR3 spans 12 residues. In nucleotides, the CDR3 is TGTGCCAGCAGCCCTCAGGGGTATGGCTACACCTTC. Its translation is CASSPQGYGYTF.

The chain couples TRBV30 to TRBJ1-2; D perhaps matches TRBD1 (5 bases). Between the trimmed V and J ends, which lost 0 bases and 7 bases, there was a span of 12 bases. This CDR3 contains 13 residues. Germline CDR1 GTSNPN, CDR2 SVGIG (reference sequence). CDR3 sequence reads: CAWSVVRVSGYTF. As DNA, the CDR3 is TGTGCCTGGAGTGTAGTCAGGGTTTCTGGCTACACCTTC.

In DNA, the CDR3 is TGTGCCAGTAAAGAGTATCTGGAGGGTCCTCACCTCCACTTT. Residues: CASKEYLEGPHLHF. V usage is TRBV19 and J usage is TRBJ1-6; D is unclear. Germline lookup yields CDR1 LNHDA and CDR2 SQIVND (reference sequence). CDR3 length: 14 residues. The V gene lost 7 bases and the J gene lost 15 bases, with 22 bases spanning the gap.

The chain combines TRBV2 with TRBJ2-7; 9 positions agree with TRBD1. CDR3 length equals 14 residues. CDR1 and CDR2 from the germline V gene are SNHLY and FYNNEI. V shed 7 bases and J 0 bases; nucleotides not matched to a gene: 4. The DNA for the CDR3 is TGTGCCAGCATGTTGACAGGGGGCTCCTACGAGCAGTACTTC. Its translation: CASMLTGGSYEQYF. Based on the CDR3 plus reference TRBV2 and TRBJ2-7, the full variable domain is EPEVTQTPSHQVTQMGQEVILRCVPISNHLYFYWYRQILGQKVEFLVSFYNNEISEKSEIFDDQFSVERPDGSNFTLKIRSTKLEDSAMYFCASMLTGGSYEQYFGPGTRLTVT.

CDR3 DNA: TGTGCCAGCAGCTTAAGGGGTAGACCCGGGGAGCTGTTTTTT. The encoded protein is CASSLRGRPGELFF. The rearrangement joins TRBV5-6 to TRBJ2-2, with a weak D call TRBD1 (5 bases). The V gene's germline CDR1 is SGHDT and CDR2 YYEEEE. The CDR3 extends over 14 amino acids. Deletions cut 2 bases from V and 6 bases from J, with 11 bases between. Complete variable domain (other parts from reference TRBV5-6 and TRBJ2-2): DAGVTQSPTHLIKTRGQQVTLRCSPKSGHDTVSWYQQALGQGPQFIFQYYEEEERQRGNFPDRFSGHQFPNYSSELNVNALLLGDSALYLCASSLRGRPGELFFGEGSRLTVL.

This chain connects TRBV10-3 to TRBJ2-7; 7 positions agree with TRBD1. In germline, CDR1 is ENHRY, CDR2 SYGVKD. This CDR3 has 16 amino acids. With V trimmed by 2 bases and J by 4 bases, 11 bases remained unmatched. For the CDR3, the DNA is TGTGCCATCAGTGAGGACAGGGTCAGCGTTAGTTACGAGCAGTACTTC. Protein: CAISEDRVSVSYEQYF.

This chain connects TRBV11-2 to TRBJ1-2; D might be TRBD1 (5 bases). V was cut by 5 bases and J by 7 bases, with 20 bases left in between. The CDR3 totals 15 residues. Per germline, CDR1 SGHAT and CDR2 FQNNGV. The CDR3 loop is CASSRSLQAGGGYTF. The CDR3, as DNA: TGTGCCAGCAGCCGTTCCTTACAGGCGGGTGGTGGCTACACCTTC.

The chain carries TRBV4-3 and TRBJ2-3, with D perhaps given as TRBD1 or TRBD2 (6 bases each). CDR3 length equals 16 residues. The V gene's germline CDR1 is LGHNA and CDR2 YSLEER. V lost 1 base and J lost 5, with 16 bases in between. The CDR3 nucleotides are TGCGCCAGCAGCCAAGGGGTAGGGGGGCCGGGAGATACGCAGTATTTT. It encodes CASSQGVGGPGDTQYF.

The J gene is TRBJ2-1, the V gene TRBV11-2, with TRBD1 as a possible D gene (6 bases). The CDR3 covers 15 residues. V dropped 2 bases and J dropped 2 bases, with 10 bases sitting between them. Germline V gene sequence: CDR1 SGHAT, CDR2 FQNNGV. The CDR3, as DNA: TGTGCCAGCAGCTTACGCCAGGGGCCCTACAATGAGCAGTTCTTC. It yields the protein CASSLRQGPYNEQFF. The full variable domain, rest sourced from reference TRBV11-2 and TRBJ2-1, is EAGVAQSPRYKIIEKRQSVAFWCNPISGHATLYWYQQILGQGPKLLIQFQNNGVVDDSQLPKDRFSAERLKGVDSTLKIQPAKLEDSAVYLCASSLRQGPYNEQFFGPGTRLTVL.

This chain joins TRBV18 and TRBJ1-5; maybe TRBD1 (5 bases). The germline V gene has CDR1 KGHSH and CDR2 LQKENI. CDR3 length: 13 amino acids. V gave up 3 bases and J gave up 7 bases, with 10 bases separating them. The CDR3 DNA is TGTGCCAGCTCACCGACCGGGACCCAGCCCCAGCATTTT. As protein: CASSPTGTQPQHF.

V usage is TRBV4-2 and J usage is TRBJ2-7; no clear D. This CDR3 contains 11 residues. CDR1 LGHNA and CDR2 YNFKEQ come from the germline V gene. V gave up 5 bases and J gave up 7 bases, with 9 bases separating them. CDR3 coding DNA: TGTGCCAGCAGCTACCTCGGGGAGCAGTACTTC. Its translation: CASSYLGEQYF.

This chain connects TRBV20-1 to TRBJ1-1; D is uncertain. V gave up 3 bases and J gave up 1 base, with 9 bases separating them. This CDR3 has 13 amino acids. The germline gives CDR1 DFQATT, CDR2 SNEGSKA (reference sequence). The CDR3 DNA follows: TGCAGTGCTAGTTCAAGGGAGAACACTGAAGCTTTCTTT. It specifies CSASSRENTEAFF.

The CDR3 sequence is CARSLGEETQYF. CDR3 DNA: TGTGCCAGAAGCTTGGGCGAAGAGACCCAGTACTTC. The V gene is TRBV5-3, the J gene TRBJ2-5; D is undetermined. TRBV5-3 is an ORF, with its function uncertain. The CDR3 covers 12 residues. Trimming left V 0 bases short and J 3 bases short, with 3 bases between.

This chain connects TRBV10-3 to TRBJ2-5, with D possibly TRBD2 on 6 matching bases. This CDR3 has 15 residues. V lost 2 bases and J lost 5, with 15 bases in between. Germline V gene lookup returns CDR1 ENHRY and CDR2 SYGVKD. Here the CDR3 reads CAISERSGRGETQYF. The CDR3 nucleotides read TGTGCCATCAGTGAGAGGTCGGGCCGGGGGGAGACCCAGTACTTC.

J is TRBJ1-1 and V is TRBV5-1, with D maybe TRBD1 (6 bases). Germline V CDR1 and CDR2: SGHRS, YFSETQ. V lost 0 bases to trimming and J lost 5 bases, with 14 bases between them. The CDR3 length is 15 residues. In nucleotides, the CDR3 is TGCGCCAGCAGCTTGGCCTTCTCAGGGGATACTGAAGCTTTCTTT. Translated: CASSLAFSGDTEAFF.

The chain links TRBV25-1 to TRBJ1-1, with D hard to call. The germline V gene encodes CDR1 MGHDK and CDR2 SYGVNS. The V gene lost 7 bases and the J gene lost 1 base, with 7 bases spanning the gap. This CDR3 comprises 12 residues. The CDR3 is CASTDWNTEAFF. In nucleotides, the CDR3 is TGTGCCAGCACGGACTGGAACACTGAAGCTTTCTTT.

The chain employs TRBV30 and TRBJ1-5; D remains ambiguous. Deletions cut 3 bases from V and 7 bases from J, with 10 bases between. Per the germline V gene, CDR1 is GTSNPN and CDR2 is SVGIG (reference sequence). This CDR3 spans 12 amino acids. The CDR3 spells CAWSLQSQPQHF. Here the CDR3 DNA reads TGTGCCTGGAGCCTCCAGTCACAGCCCCAGCATTTT.

The J gene is TRBJ2-3, the V gene TRBV6-4; no definite D call. Per germline, CDR1 MRHNA and CDR2 SNTAGT. The CDR3 contains 15 residues. The germline V and J ends were trimmed by 3 bases and 0 bases, with 10 bases remaining between them. The CDR3 region has the DNA TGTGCCAGCAGTGAAGGTCCGTTGAGCACAGATACGCAGTATTTT. It codes for CASSEGPLSTDTQYF.

The V call is TRBV7-9, the J call TRBJ2-1, with TRBD2 matching 11 bases. Germline CDR1 SEHNR, CDR2 FQNEAQ (reference sequence). This CDR3 contains 15 residues. V was clipped by 3 bases and J by 10 bases; unmatched bases: 8. The CDR3: CASSFLTSGGREQFF. Written as DNA, the CDR3 is TGTGCCAGCAGCTTCTTAACTAGCGGGGGCAGGGAGCAGTTCTTC. The whole variable domain, filled in from reference TRBV7-9 and TRBJ2-1, reads DTGVSQNPRHKITKRGQNVTFRCDPISEHNRLYWYRQTLGQGPEFLTYFQNEAQLEKSRLLSDRFSAERPKGSFSTLEIQRTEQGDSAMYLCASSFLTSGGREQFFGPGTRLTVL.

The chain joins TRBV6-5 to TRBJ2-7; no clear D. The V end was cut by 7 bases, the J end by 2 bases, with 15 bases between. This CDR3 has 14 amino acids. Germline CDR1 is MNHEY and CDR2 is SVGAGI. The CDR3 coding sequence is TGTGCCAGCAAAACCAGCTTTTATCCCTACGAGCAGTACTTC. This encodes CASKTSFYPYEQYF.

This clone appeared a single time. The rearrangement uses TRBV20-1 and TRBJ2-7; TRBD2 aligns across 10 bases. Germline V gene data show CDR1 as DFQATT and CDR2 as SNEGSKA (reference sequence). This CDR3 contains 17 residues. V lost 3 bases and J lost 3; bases outside the gene matches: 14. The CDR3 sequence: CSASLASGGRRSYEQYF. The CDR3 DNA follows: TGCAGTGCTAGTTTGGCTAGCGGGGGCCGAAGGAGCTACGAGCAGTACTTC.